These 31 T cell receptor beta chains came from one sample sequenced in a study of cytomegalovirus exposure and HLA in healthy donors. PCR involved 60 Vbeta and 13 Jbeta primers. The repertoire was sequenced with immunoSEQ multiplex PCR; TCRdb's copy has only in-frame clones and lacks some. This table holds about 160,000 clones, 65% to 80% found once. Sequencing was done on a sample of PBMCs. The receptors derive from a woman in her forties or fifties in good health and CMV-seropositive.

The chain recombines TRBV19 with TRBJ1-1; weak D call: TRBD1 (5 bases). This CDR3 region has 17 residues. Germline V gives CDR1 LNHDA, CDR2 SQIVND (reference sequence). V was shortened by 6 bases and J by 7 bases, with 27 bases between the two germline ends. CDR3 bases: TGTGCCAGTAGACAAACACCCGGGACTTACTGGCAGGTTGAAGCTTTCTTT. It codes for CASRQTPGTYWQVEAFF.

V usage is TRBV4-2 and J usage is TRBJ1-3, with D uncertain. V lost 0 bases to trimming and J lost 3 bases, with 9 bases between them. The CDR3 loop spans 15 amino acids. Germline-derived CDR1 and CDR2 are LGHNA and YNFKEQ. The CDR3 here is CASSQETGFGNTIYF. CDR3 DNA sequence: TGTGCCAGCAGCCAAGAAACCGGGTTTGGAAACACCATATATTTT.

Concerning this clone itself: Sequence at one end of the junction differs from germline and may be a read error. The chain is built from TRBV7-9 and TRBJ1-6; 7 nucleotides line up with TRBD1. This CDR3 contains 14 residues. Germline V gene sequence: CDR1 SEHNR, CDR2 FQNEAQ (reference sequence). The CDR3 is CASSLDRVGSPLHF. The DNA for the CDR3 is TGTGCCAGCAGTTTAGACAGGGTTGGATCACCCCTCCACTTT.

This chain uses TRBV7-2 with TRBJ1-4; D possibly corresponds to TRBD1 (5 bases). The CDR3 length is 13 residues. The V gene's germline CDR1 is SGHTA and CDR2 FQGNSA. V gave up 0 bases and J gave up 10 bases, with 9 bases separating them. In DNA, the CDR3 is TGTGCCAGCAGCTTAGCGCAGGGTGTAAAACTGTTTTTT. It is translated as CASSLAQGVKLFF.

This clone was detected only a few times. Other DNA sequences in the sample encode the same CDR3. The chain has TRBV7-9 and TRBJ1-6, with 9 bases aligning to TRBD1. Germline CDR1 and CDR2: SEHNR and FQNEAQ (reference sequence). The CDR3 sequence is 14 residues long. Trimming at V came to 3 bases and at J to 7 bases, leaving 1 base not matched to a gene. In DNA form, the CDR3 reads TGTGCCAGCAGCTTTGGACAGGGGAATTCACCCCTCCACTTT. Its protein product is CASSFGQGNSPLHF.

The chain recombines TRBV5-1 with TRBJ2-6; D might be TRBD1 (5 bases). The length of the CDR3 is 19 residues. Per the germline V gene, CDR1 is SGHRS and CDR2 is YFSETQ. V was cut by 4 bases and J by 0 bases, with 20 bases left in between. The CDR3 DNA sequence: TGCGCCAGCAGCCGGACCCTACAGGTCTGGGGCTCTGGGGCCAACGTCCTGACTTTC. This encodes CASSRTLQVWGSGANVLTF. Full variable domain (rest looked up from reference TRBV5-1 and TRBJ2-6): KAGVTQTPRYLIKTRGQQVTLSCSPISGHRSVSWYQQTPGQGLQFLFEYFSETQRNKGNFPGRFSGRQFSNSRSEMNVSTLELGDSALYLCASSRTLQVWGSGANVLTFGAGSRLTVL.

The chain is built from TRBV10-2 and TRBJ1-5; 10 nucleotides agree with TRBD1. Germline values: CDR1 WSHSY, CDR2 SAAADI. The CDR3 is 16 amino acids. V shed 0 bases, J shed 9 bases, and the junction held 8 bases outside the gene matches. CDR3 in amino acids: CASSESIGTGARPQHF. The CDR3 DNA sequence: TGCGCCAGCAGTGAGTCGATCGGGACAGGGGCAAGGCCCCAGCATTTT.

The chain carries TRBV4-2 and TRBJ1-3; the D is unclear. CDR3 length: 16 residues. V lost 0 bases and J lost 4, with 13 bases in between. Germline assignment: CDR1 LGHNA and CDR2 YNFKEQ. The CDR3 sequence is CASSQDEALAGNTIYF. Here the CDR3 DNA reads TGTGCCAGCAGCCAAGACGAGGCCCTAGCAGGAAACACCATATATTTT.

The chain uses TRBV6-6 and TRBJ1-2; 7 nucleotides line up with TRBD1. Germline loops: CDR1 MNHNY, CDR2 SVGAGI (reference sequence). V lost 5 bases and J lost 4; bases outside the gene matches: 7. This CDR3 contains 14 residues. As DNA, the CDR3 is TGTGCCAGCAGTAGTACAGGGGCCGCCTATGGCTACACCTTC. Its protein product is CASSSTGAAYGYTF.

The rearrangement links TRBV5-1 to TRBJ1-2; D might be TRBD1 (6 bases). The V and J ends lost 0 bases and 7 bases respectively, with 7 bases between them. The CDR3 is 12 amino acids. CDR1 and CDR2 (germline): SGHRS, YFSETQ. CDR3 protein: CASSLGDIGYTF. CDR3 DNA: TGCGCCAGCAGCTTGGGGGACATTGGCTACACCTTC.

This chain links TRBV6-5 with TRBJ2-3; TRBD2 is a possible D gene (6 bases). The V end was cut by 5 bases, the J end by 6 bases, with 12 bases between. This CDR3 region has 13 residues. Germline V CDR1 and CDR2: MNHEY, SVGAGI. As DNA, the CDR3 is TGTGCCAGCAGTACCGGGAGTCGGGATACGCAGTATTTT. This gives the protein CASSTGSRDTQYF.

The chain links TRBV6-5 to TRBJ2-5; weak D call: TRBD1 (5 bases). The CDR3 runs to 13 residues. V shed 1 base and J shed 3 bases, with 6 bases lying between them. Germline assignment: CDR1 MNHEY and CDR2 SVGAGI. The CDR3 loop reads CASSYLGEETQYF. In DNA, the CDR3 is TGTGCCAGCAGTTACTTAGGGGAAGAGACCCAGTACTTC.

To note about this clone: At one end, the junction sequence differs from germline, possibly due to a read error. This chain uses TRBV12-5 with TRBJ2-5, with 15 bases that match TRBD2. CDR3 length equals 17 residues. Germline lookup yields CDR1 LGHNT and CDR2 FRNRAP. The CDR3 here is CASGLGLAGGSGETQYF. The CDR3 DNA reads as TGTGCTAGTGGCTTGGGACTAGCGGGGGGTAGTGGCGAGACCCAGTACTTC.

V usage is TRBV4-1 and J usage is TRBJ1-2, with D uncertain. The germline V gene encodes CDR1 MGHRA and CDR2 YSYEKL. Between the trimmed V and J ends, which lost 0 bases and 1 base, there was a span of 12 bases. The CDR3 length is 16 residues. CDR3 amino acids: CASSQEGGKFNYGYTF. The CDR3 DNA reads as TGCGCCAGCAGCCAAGAAGGAGGGAAATTTAACTATGGCTACACCTTC.

CDR3: CASSQWTYTEAFF. The CDR3 bases are TGTGCCAGCAGCCAATGGACTTACACTGAAGCTTTCTTT. The V gene is TRBV16, the J gene TRBJ1-1; D is unclear. The CDR3 has 13 amino acids. Trimming shortened V by 1 base and J by 3 bases, and 6 bases separated the two germline ends. Germline-derived CDR1 and CDR2 are KGHSY and FQNENV.

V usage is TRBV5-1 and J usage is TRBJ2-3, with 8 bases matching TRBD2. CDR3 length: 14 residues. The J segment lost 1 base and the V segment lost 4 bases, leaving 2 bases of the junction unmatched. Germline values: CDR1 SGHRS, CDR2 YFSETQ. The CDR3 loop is CASSLSGGTDTQYF. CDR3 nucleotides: TGCGCCAGCAGCCTTAGCGGGGGCACAGATACGCAGTATTTT.

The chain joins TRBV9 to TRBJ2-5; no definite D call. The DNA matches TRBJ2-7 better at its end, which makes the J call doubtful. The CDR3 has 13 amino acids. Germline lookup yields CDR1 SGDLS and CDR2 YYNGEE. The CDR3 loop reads CASSVVTGGEQYF. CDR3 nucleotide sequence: TGTGCCAGCAGCGTTGTTACGGGTGGCGAGCAGTACTTC.

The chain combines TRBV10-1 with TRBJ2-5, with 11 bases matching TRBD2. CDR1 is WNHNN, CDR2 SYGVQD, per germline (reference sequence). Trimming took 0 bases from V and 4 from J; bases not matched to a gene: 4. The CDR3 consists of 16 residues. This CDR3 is CASSESSGGAVETQYF. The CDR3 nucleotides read TGCGCCAGCAGTGAGTCTAGCGGGGGGGCCGTAGAGACCCAGTACTTC.

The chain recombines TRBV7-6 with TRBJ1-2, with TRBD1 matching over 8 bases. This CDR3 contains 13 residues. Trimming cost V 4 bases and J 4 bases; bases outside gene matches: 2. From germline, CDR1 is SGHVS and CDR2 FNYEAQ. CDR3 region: CASSYDRGYGYTF. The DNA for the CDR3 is TGTGCCAGCAGCTACGACAGGGGCTATGGCTACACCTTC. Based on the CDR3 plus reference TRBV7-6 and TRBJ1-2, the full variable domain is GAGVSQSPRYKVTKRGQDVALRCDPISGHVSLYWYRQALGQGPEFLTYFNYEAQQDKSGLPNDRFSAERPEGSISTLTIQRTEQRDSAMYRCASSYDRGYGYTFGSGTRLTVV.

CDR3 coding DNA: TGTGCCATCCTTCCCTCGGGACAGGGTTCCTCTGGAAACACCATATATTTT. Residues: CAILPSGQGSSGNTIYF. This chain uses TRBV2 with TRBJ1-3, with 9 bases aligning to TRBD1. The germline V gene has CDR1 SNHLY and CDR2 FYNNEI. V shed 10 bases, J shed 0 bases, and the junction held 13 bases outside the gene matches. This CDR3 is built from 17 residues.

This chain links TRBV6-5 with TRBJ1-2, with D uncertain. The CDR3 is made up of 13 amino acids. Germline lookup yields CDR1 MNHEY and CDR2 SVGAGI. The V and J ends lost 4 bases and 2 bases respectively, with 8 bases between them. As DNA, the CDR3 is TGTGCCAGCAGTTCCGGGGTCAACTATGGCTACACCTTC. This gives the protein CASSSGVNYGYTF.

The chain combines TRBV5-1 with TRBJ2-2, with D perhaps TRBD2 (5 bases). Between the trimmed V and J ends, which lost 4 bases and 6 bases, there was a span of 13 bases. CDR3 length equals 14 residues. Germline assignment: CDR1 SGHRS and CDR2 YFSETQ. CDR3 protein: CASSLGGGPGELFF. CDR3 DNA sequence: TGCGCCAGCAGCCTTGGTGGAGGACCCGGGGAGCTGTTTTTT.

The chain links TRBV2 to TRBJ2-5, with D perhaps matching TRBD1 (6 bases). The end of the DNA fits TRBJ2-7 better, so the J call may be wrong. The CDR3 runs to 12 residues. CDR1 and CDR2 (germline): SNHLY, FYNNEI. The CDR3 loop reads CASSEGAGEQYF. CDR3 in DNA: TGTGCCAGCAGTGAGGGGGCAGGCGAGCAGTACTTC.

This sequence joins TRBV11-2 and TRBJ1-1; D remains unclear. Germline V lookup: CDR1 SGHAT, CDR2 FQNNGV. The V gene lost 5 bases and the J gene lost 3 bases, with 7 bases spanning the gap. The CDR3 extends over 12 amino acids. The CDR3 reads CASSRRDTEAFF. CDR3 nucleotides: TGTGCCAGCAGCCGCCGGGACACTGAAGCTTTCTTT.

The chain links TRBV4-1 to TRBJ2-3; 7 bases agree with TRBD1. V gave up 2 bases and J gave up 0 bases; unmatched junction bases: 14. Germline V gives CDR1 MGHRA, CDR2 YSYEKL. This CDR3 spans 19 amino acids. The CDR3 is CASSQKVGTAIASTDTQYF. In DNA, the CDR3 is TGCGCCAGCAGCCAAAAAGTGGGGACAGCTATAGCTAGCACAGATACGCAGTATTTT.

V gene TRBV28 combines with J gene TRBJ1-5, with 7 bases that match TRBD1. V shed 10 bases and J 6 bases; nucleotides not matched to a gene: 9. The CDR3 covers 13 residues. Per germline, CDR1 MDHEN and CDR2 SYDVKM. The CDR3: CATLGQPGQPQHF. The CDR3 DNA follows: TGTGCCACCCTGGGACAGCCCGGTCAGCCCCAGCATTTT.

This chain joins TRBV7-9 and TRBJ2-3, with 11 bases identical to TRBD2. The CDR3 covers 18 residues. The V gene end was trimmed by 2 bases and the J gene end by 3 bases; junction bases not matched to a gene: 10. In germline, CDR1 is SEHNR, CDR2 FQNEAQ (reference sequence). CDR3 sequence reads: CASSLPTSGGGGTDTQYF. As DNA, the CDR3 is TGTGCCAGCAGCTTACCAACTAGCGGGGGAGGTGGGACAGATACGCAGTATTTT.

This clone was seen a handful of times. The chain's CDR3 is CAWATGTGGHYGYTF. The CDR3 DNA follows: TGTGCCTGGGCAACCGGGACAGGGGGCCACTATGGCTACACCTTC. J is TRBJ1-2 and V is TRBV30; 12 nucleotides agree with TRBD1. The germline gives CDR1 GTSNPN, CDR2 SVGIG (reference sequence). This CDR3 comprises 15 residues. With 5 bases clipped from V and 3 bases from J, the junction kept 7 bases outside the gene matches. Full variable domain (missing parts from reference TRBV30 and TRBJ1-2): SQTIHQWPATLVQPVGSPLSLECTVEGTSNPNLYWYRQAAGRGLQLLFYSVGIGQISSEVPQNLSASRPQDRQFILSSKKLLLSDSGFYLCAWATGTGGHYGYTFGSGTRLTVV.

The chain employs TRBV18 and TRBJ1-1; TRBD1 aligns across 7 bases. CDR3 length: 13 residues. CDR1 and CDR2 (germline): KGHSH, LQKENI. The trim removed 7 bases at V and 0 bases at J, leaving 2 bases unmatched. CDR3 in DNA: TGTGCCAGCTTACAGGGGATGAACACTGAAGCTTTCTTT. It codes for CASLQGMNTEAFF.

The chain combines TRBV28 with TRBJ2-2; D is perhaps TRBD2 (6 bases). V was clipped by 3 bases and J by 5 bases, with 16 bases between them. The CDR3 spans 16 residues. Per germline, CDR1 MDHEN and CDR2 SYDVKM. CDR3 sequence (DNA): TGTGCCAGCAGTTTTGTCGTGGGGGGTAGGACCGGGGAGCTGTTTTTT. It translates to CASSFVVGGRTGELFF.

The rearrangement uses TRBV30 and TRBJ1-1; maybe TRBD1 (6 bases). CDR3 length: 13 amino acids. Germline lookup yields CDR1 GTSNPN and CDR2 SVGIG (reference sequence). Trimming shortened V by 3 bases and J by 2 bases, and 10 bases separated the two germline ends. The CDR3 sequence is CAWSVGGNTEAFF. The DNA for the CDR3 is TGTGCCTGGAGCGTAGGGGGAAACACTGAAGCTTTCTTT.